These 6 T cell receptor beta chains came from one sample sequenced in a study of STAT3 mutations in large granular lymphocyte leukemia. Points from the study as a whole: At least one immunodominant TCR beta clonotype appeared in every T-cell large granular lymphocyte leukemia patient.

Repertoires were generated with immunoSEQ multiplex PCR, while TCRdb's copy carries only in-frame clones and drops some. The sample shows roughly 12,000 clones, about 85% of them seen only once. No cognate antigen is known for these TCRs. Sequencing used peripheral blood mononuclear cells. These receptors were taken from a man older than 75 with T-cell large granular lymphocyte leukemia. Some clones in this sample may be carry-over from other donors' samples.

In its sample, this clone was seen once. The chain employs TRBV5-4 and TRBJ2-1, with 9 bases matching TRBD2. The V and J ends lost 6 bases and 0 bases, in that order; junction bases with no gene match: 4. The CDR3 has 15 amino acids. CDR1 and CDR2 from the germline V gene are SGHNT and YYREEE (reference sequence). For the CDR3, the DNA is TGTGCCAGCATCAATAGCGGGAGCTCCTACAATGAGCAGTTCTTC. It encodes CASINSGSSYNEQFF.

Concerning this clone itself: The identical CDR3 is also encoded by other nucleotide sequences in the sample. V and J are TRBV5-4 and TRBJ2-1; D is uncertain. CDR1 is SGHNT, CDR2 YYREEE, per germline (reference sequence). The V and J ends lost 4 bases and 4 bases respectively, with 6 bases between them. This CDR3 region has 12 residues. CDR3 in amino acids: CASSLDYNEQFF. CDR3 coding DNA: TGTGCCAGCAGCCTGGATTACAATGAGCAGTTCTTC.

This clone was detected many times. The V and J genes are TRBV6-5 and TRBJ2-2; D may be TRBD2 (5 bases). Trimming removed 2 bases at V and 0 bases at J, with 7 bases between. The CDR3 contains 15 residues. CDR1 is MNHEY and CDR2 is SVGAGI in the germline V gene. The CDR3: CASSYRGPNTGELFF. CDR3 DNA: TGTGCCAGCAGTTACCGGGGTCCGAACACCGGGGAGCTGTTTTTT.

The V call is TRBV20-1, the J call TRBJ2-7; unclear D gene. In germline, CDR1 is DFQATT, CDR2 SNEGSKA (reference sequence). The germline V and J ends were trimmed by 3 bases and 4 bases, with 7 bases remaining between them. The CDR3 spans 11 residues. In nucleotides, the CDR3 is TGCAGTGCTAGCGGACCGTACGAGCAGTACTTC. Protein product: CSASGPYEQYF.

This clone was detected a few times. The junction departs from the called germline gene at one end, perhaps through a read error. The chain has TRBV4-2 and TRBJ1-4; D possibly corresponds to TRBD1 (6 bases). Germline lookup yields CDR1 LGHNA and CDR2 YNFKEQ. This CDR3 comprises 12 residues. As DNA, the CDR3 is TGTGCCAGCAGCCAATACCCCGGACAGCGACTCTTT. This translates into CASSQYPGQRLF.

This clone was seen just once. This chain connects TRBV4-2 to TRBJ2-7, with 8 bases lining up with TRBD2. The V gene's germline CDR1 is LGHNA and CDR2 YNFKEQ. CDR3 length: 16 residues. J lost 5 bases, V lost 1 base, and 10 bases had no gene match. CDR3 DNA: TGTGCCAGCAGCCAAGTTGGGGGTAGCGGGGTCGACGAGCAGTACTTC. Protein: CASSQVGGSGVDEQYF.